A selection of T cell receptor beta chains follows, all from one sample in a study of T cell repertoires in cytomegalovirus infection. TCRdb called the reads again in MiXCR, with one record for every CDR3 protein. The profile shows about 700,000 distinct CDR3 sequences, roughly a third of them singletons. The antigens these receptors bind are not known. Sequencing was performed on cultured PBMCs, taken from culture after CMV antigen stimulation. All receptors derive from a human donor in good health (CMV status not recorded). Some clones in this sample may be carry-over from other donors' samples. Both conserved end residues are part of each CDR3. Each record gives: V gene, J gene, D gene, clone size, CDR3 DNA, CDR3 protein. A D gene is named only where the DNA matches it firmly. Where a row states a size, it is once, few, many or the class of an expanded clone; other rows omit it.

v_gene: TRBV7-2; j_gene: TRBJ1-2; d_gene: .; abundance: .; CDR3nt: TGTGCCAGCAGCTTAGTAGATGGTTACTATGGCTACACCTTC; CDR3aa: CASSLVDGYYGYTF
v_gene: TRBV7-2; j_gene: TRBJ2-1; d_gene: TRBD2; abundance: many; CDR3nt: TGTGCCAGCAGCTTAATAGCGGGAGTCCTCTACAATGAGCAGTTCTTC; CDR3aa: CASSLIAGVLYNEQFF
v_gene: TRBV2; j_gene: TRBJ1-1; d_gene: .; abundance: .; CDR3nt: TGTGCCAGCAGTATGGGGGTACAGGCAGCTGAAGCTTTCTTT; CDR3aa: CASSMGVQAAEAFF
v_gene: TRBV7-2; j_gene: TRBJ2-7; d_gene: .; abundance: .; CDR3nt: TGTGCCAGCACCAGGGTTCCCCCCTACGAGCAGTACTTC; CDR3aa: CASTRVPPYEQYF
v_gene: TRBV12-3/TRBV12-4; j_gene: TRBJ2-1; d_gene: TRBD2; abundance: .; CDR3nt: TGTGCCAGCAGTTTAGTGGGGGGGGGAATTGAGCAGTTCTTC; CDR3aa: CASSLVGGGIEQFF
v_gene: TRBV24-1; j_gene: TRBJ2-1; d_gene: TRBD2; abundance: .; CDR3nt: TGTGCCACCAGTGCCGAGACCGGGACTAGAAGGGCTGAGCAGTTCTTC; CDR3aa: CATSAETGTRRAEQFF
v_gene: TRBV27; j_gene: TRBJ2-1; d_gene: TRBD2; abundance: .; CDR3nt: TGTGCCAGCAGTTTTGGGACTAGCGGGAACGGTGAGCAGTTCTTC; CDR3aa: CASSFGTSGNGEQFF
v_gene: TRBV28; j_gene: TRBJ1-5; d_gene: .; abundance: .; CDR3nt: TGTGCAAGCAGAGCGCTGGAGCCCGCGGGTACAAATCAGCCCCAGCATTTT; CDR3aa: CASRALEPAGTNQPQHF
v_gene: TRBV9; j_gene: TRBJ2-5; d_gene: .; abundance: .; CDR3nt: TGTGCCAGCAGCGTAGCGGTAGGGAAAGAGACCCAGTACTTC; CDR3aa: CASSVAVGKETQYF
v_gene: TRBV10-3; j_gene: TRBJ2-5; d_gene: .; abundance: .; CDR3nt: TGTGCCATCAGTGACATAGAAGAGACCCAGTACTTC; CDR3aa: CAISDIEETQYF
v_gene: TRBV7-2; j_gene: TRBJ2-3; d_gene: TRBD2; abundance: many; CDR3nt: TGTGCCAGCAGCTTAGGAGCGGGGGAGGGGGATACGCAGTATTTT; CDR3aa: CASSLGAGEGDTQYF